The 2 T cell receptor beta chains given below trace back to one sample, sequenced in a study of control samples from healthy donors and cancer patients. Measured with immunoSEQ multiplex PCR; TCRdb has only the in-frame clones, and not every one. In the table there are approximately 120,000 clones, about 90% of which are singletons. The sequenced sample was blood. These receptors were collected from a man aged 18 to 30 in good health.

The genes are TRBV27 and TRBJ2-2, with 7 bases aligning to TRBD2. V was pared by 3 bases and J by 4 bases, with 14 bases of the junction left unmatched. Germline V gives CDR1 MNHEY, CDR2 SMNVEV (reference sequence). This CDR3 has 18 amino acids. CDR3 DNA: TGTGCCAGCAGTTTCGCCGGGGGTACTAGCGTCTTCACCGGGGAGCTGTTTTTT. Encoded protein: CASSFAGGTSVFTGELFF.

This clone was seen just once. The CDR3 spells CASSPTGTQNEQFF. Here the CDR3 DNA reads TGTGCCAGCAGTCCGACTGGGACTCAAAATGAGCAGTTCTTC. The chain joins TRBV7-9 to TRBJ2-1; weak D call: TRBD2 (6 bases). CDR1 is SEHNR and CDR2 is FQNEAQ in the germline V gene (reference sequence). The V end lost 6 bases, the J end lost 7 bases, and 16 bases lay between the germline ends. The CDR3 has 14 amino acids.